The 2 T cell receptor beta chains below were found in one sample sequenced in a study of shared clonotypes between healthy human individuals. Measured with immunoSEQ multiplex PCR; TCRdb has only the in-frame clones, and not every one. Here the sample spans more than 2,000,000 clones, about 92% being singletons. The sample consisted of naive CD4+ T cells sorted from blood. Subset in this sample: CD45RA+ positively selected. These TCRs come from a man aged 18-30 years in good health.

The chain employs TRBV19 and TRBJ1-6, with 10 bases that match TRBD1. V shed 6 bases, J shed 10 bases, and the junction held 6 bases outside the gene matches. The CDR3 is 14 residues long. Germline CDR1 LNHDA, CDR2 SQIVND (reference sequence). The CDR3 loop reads CASSTGQGRSPLHF. CDR3 sequence (DNA): TGTGCCAGTAGCACGGGACAGGGGAGGTCACCCCTCCACTTT.

The gene calls are TRBV11-2 and TRBJ2-2; tentatively, D is TRBD1 (5 bases). The V gene's germline CDR1 is SGHAT and CDR2 FQNNGV. The CDR3 totals 13 residues. V was shortened by 4 bases and J by 5 bases, with 8 bases between the two germline ends. The CDR3 protein is CASSSGKTGELFF. DNA of the CDR3: TGTGCCAGCAGCTCAGGGAAAACCGGGGAGCTGTTTTTT.